The rows below give T cell receptor beta chains drawn from one sample of a study of blood T cell repertoires in COVID-19. Libraries were prepared by immunoSEQ multiplex PCR; TCRdb keeps only in-frame clonotypes and omits some of them. The data hold 200,000 or so clones, with over 80% observed a single time. The specimen was peripheral blood. Receptors were obtained from a woman aged 25-40 years with acute or convalescent COVID-19. Each CDR3 is given with its conserved first and last residue. The D gene is left open where the match is weak. Size is omitted from some rows. Given values are once, few, many or a class for expanded clones.

TRBV7-2	TRBD2	TRBJ2-2	-	TGTGCCAGCAGCTCCTACCCCGATCGGGGGGTGGGCACCGGGGAGCTGTTTTTT	CASSSYPDRGVGTGELFF
TRBV13	TRBD2	TRBJ2-7	-	TGTGCCAGCAGCCAAGGGACTAGCGGTACCTACGAGCAGTACTTC	CASSQGTSGTYEQYF
TRBV27	-	TRBJ1-1	few	TGTGCCAGCAGTTTGGGAGGAAGGGTGACTGAAGCTTTCTTT	CASSLGGRVTEAFF
TRBV10-1	TRBD1	TRBJ2-7	-	TGCGCCAGCGGGGGACAGGGTGGCTACGAGCAGTACTTC	CASGGQGGYEQYF
TRBV4-1	TRBD1	TRBJ2-7	-	TGCGCCAGCAGCCAAGCGATATTCGGGACAGCCTCCTACGAGCAGTACTTC	CASSQAIFGTASYEQYF
TRBV28	-	TRBJ2-1	-	TGTGCCAGCAGGGGACGGGGGATAATGATTGAGCAGTTCTTC	CASRGRGIMIEQFF
TRBV18	-	TRBJ1-3	-	TGTGCCAGCTCAGTTAGTAACTCTGGAAACACCATATATTTT	CASSVSNSGNTIYF
TRBV11-1	-	TRBJ2-5	few	TGTGCCAGCAGCTTTTTCGCGGGGCGAGAGACCCAGTACTTC	CASSFFAGRETQYF
TRBV7-9	TRBD2	TRBJ2-3	-	TGTGCCAGCAGCTATCAGCGGGGTAGCACAGATACGCAGTATTTT	CASSYQRGSTDTQYF
TRBV2	-	TRBJ1-5	-	TGTGCCAGCAGTGAATCTGTGACACTTACTTACAATCAGCCCCAGCATTTT	CASSESVTLTYNQPQHF
TRBV5-6	-	TRBJ1-2	-	TGTGCCAGCAGCTTGACAGGGAGTTCTGGCTACACCTTC	CASSLTGSSGYTF
TRBV27	-	TRBJ1-5	-	TGTGCCAGCAGTTTTAAAGGGGTTCAGCCCCAGCATTTT	CASSFKGVQPQHF
TRBV18	-	TRBJ1-1	-	TGTGCCAGCTCATCCGGACAGACGAACACTGAAGCTTTCTTT	CASSSGQTNTEAFF
TRBV30	TRBD2	TRBJ2-1	-	TGTGCCTGGAGTGGGACCGGGCTAGCGGGGGGTGAGCAGTTCTTC	CAWSGTGLAGGEQFF
TRBV9	-	TRBJ2-7	-	TGTGCCAGCAGCGTCGAGACGGGTACCACCTACGAGCAGTACTTC	CASSVETGTTYEQYF
TRBV5-6	TRBD1	TRBJ1-2	-	TGTGCCAGCAGCTGGGACAGGGAGTATGTGAATGGCTACACCTTC	CASSWDREYVNGYTF
TRBV7-6	-	TRBJ1-5	-	TGTGCCAGCAGCTTATCGGTCGCGGCAGGGAGCAATCAGCCCCAGCATTTT	CASSLSVAAGSNQPQHF
TRBV27	-	TRBJ2-1	-	TGTGCCAGCAGCTATACAGGGTCCTACAATGAGCAGTTCTTC	CASSYTGSYNEQFF
TRBV28	-	TRBJ1-6	-	TGTGCCAGCAGGGCCGAAAGCTCCTATAATTCACCCCTCCACTTT	CASRAESSYNSPLHF
TRBV29-1	-	TRBJ2-5	-	TGCAGCGTGGCCCCGTTGTACCAAGAGACCCAGTACTTC	CSVAPLYQETQYF
TRBV25-1	-	TRBJ2-1	-	TGTGCCAGCAGTGTGACCAGGGGCAGCTCCTACAATGAGCAGTTCTTC	CASSVTRGSSYNEQFF
TRBV27	-	TRBJ2-7	-	TGTGCCAGCAGAAGATTTACCGGGACTGGAAAAGAGGAGCAGTACTTC	CASRRFTGTGKEEQYF
TRBV27	TRBD2	TRBJ2-2	-	TGTGCCAGCAGTTCCCCCTTGGGCGGGAGGAAGGTCTTCACCGGGGAGCTGTTTTTT	CASSSPLGGRKVFTGELFF
TRBV3-1/TRBV3-2	-	TRBJ1-2	-	TGTGCCAGCAGCCAAGATCCTGACAGGTTCTATGGCTACACCTTC	CASSQDPDRFYGYTF
TRBV18	TRBD1	TRBJ1-4	-	TGTGCCAGCTCCGACAGGGAAGTTGAAAAACTGTTTTTT	CASSDREVEKLFF
TRBV4-2	TRBD2	TRBJ2-1	-	TGTGCCAGCAGCCAAGATTCACTAGCGGGAGGGCGAAGCGATGAGCAGTTCTTC	CASSQDSLAGGRSDEQFF
TRBV3-1/TRBV3-2	TRBD2	TRBJ2-1	-	TGTGCCAGCAGCCCGACCGTGGCTAGCGGGTCTGGACGGCAGTTCTTC	CASSPTVASGSGRQFF
TRBV6-5	TRBD1	TRBJ1-2	once	TGTGCCAGCAGTTACCCAGGGACAGGGGGGAATGGCTACACCTTC	CASSYPGTGGNGYTF
TRBV19	TRBD1	TRBJ1-1	-	TGTGCCAGTAGTATAGGGGTGGGACAGGGGGAACCCATGAACACTGAAGCTTTCTTT	CASSIGVGQGEPMNTEAFF
TRBV5-5	TRBD2	TRBJ2-7	once	TGTGCCAGCAGCAAACCGGGACTAGCGGGAGGTGACTACGAGCAGTACTTC	CASSKPGLAGGDYEQYF
TRBV18	-	TRBJ1-1	-	TGTGCCAGCTCACCCATCGGGAACGGAAACACTGAAGCTTTCTTT	CASSPIGNGNTEAFF
TRBV6-6	-	TRBJ1-1	-	TGTGCCAGCAGTTACCCCCGGGGGTCTAACACTGAAGCTTTCTTT	CASSYPRGSNTEAFF
TRBV28	TRBD1	TRBJ1-5	-	TGTGCCAGCAGGGGGACAGGGGGCAATCAGCCCCAGCATTTT	CASRGTGGNQPQHF
TRBV30	TRBD1	TRBJ2-7	-	TGTGCCTGGAGTGGAGGACAGGGTTTATCACGGGAGCAGTACTTC	CAWSGGQGLSREQYF
TRBV4-1	-	TRBJ1-3	-	TGCGCCAGCAGCCAAGAATCCTGGAGACAGTTAGGAAACACCATATATTTT	CASSQESWRQLGNTIYF